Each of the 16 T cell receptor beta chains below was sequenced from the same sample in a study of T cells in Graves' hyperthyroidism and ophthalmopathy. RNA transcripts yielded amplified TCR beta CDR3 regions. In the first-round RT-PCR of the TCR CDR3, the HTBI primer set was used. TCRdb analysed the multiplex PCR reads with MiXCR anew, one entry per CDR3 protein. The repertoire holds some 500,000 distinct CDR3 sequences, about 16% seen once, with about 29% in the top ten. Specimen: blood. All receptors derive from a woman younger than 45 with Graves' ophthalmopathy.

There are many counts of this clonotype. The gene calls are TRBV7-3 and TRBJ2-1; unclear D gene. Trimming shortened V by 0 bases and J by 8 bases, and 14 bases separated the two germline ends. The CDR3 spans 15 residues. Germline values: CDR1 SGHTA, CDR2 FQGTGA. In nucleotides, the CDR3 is TGTGCCAGCAGCTTAACGTTGGCGCGAAGGGATGAGCAGTTCTTC. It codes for CASSLTLARRDEQFF.

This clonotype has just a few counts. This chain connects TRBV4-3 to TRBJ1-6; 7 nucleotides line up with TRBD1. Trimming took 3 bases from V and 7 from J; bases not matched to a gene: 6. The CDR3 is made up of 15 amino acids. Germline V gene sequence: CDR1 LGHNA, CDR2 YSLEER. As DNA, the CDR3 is TGCGCCAGCAGCCATCGACAGGGAGGGAATTCACCCCTCCACTTT. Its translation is CASSHRQGGNSPLHF.

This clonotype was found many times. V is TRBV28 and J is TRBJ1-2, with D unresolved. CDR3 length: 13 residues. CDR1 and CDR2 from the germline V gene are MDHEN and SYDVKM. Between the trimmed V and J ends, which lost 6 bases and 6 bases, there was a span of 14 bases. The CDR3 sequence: CASRPSGAHGYTF. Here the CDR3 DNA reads TGTGCCAGCAGGCCCAGCGGCGCACATGGCTACACCTTC.

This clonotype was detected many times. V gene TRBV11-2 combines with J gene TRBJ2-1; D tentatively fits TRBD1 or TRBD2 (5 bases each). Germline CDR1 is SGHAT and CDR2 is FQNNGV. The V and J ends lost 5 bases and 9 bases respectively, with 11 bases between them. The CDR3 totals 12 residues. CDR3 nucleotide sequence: TGTGCCAGCAGCCATAATGGGGGTGAGCAGTTCTTC. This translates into CASSHNGGEQFF.

The CDR3 loop reads CASSQIQLQETQYF. DNA of the CDR3: TGCGCCAGCAGCCAAATACAACTCCAAGAGACCCAGTACTTC. The rearrangement uses TRBV4-1 and TRBJ2-5; D not resolved. The CDR3 runs to 14 residues. Looked up from germline, CDR1 is MGHRA and CDR2 is YSYEKL. The V and J ends lost 2 bases and 1 base respectively, with 8 bases between them.

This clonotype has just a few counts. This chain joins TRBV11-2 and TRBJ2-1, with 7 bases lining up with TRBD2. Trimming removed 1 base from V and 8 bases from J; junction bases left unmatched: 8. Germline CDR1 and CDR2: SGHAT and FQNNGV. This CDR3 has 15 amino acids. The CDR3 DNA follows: TGTGCCAGCAGCTTAGCGCCGGGAGGTAACGATGAGCAGTTCTTC. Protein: CASSLAPGGNDEQFF.

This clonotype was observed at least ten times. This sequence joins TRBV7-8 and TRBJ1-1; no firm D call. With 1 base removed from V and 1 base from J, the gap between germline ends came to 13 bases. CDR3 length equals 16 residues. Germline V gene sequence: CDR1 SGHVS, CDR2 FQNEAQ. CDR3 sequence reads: CASSLGRIGPNTEAFF. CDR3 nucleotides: TGTGCCAGCAGCTTAGGCCGGATCGGCCCGAACACTGAAGCTTTCTTT.

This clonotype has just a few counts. CDR3 sequence reads: CASSEQDIQPQHF. Written as DNA, the CDR3 is TGTGCCAGCAGCGAACAGGACATTCAGCCCCAGCATTTT. The J gene is TRBJ1-5, the V gene TRBV6-1, with D possibly being TRBD1 (5 bases). The CDR3 totals 13 residues. Deletions cut 6 bases from V and 6 bases from J, with 12 bases between. Germline CDR1 MNHNS, CDR2 SASEGT.

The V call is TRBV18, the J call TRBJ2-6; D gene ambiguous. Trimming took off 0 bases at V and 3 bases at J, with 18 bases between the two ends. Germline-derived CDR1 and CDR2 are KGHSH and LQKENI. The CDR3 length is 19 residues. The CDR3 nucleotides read TGTGCCAGCTCACCACCGTCCCCTCCCAGGACGGGTGGGGCCAACGTCCTGACTTTC. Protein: CASSPPSPPRTGGANVLTF.

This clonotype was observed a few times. CDR3 region: CASSQRDFNEQFF. CDR3 coding DNA: TGCGCCAGCAGCCAGCGGGATTTCAATGAGCAGTTCTTC. V is TRBV4-3 and J is TRBJ2-1, with D perhaps matching TRBD2 (6 bases). Germline CDR1 reads LGHNA; CDR2 reads YSLEER. The V end lost 3 bases, the J end lost 6 bases, and 9 bases lay between the germline ends. This CDR3 has 13 residues.

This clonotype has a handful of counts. The CDR3 nucleotides read TGTGCCAGCAGTTTTTACTCAGGCCCGAACACCGGGGAGCTGTTTTTT. Its protein product is CASSFYSGPNTGELFF. The chain is built from TRBV12-3 or TRBV12-4 and TRBJ2-2; D remains unclear. The CDR3 extends over 16 amino acids. Trimming removed 3 bases from V and 0 bases from J, with 11 bases in between.

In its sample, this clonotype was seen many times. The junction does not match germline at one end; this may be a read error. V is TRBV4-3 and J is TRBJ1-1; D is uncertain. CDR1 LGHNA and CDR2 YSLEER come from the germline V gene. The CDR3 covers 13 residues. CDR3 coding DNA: TGTGCCAGCAGCCAGACCAGGAACACTGAAGCTTTCTTT. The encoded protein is CASSQTRNTEAFF.

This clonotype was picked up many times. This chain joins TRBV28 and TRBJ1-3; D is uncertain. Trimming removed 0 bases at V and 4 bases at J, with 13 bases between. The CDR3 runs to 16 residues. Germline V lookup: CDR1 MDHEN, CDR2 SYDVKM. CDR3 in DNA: TGTGCCAGCAGTTTATGGGAAGGGAATGACGGAAACACCATATATTTT. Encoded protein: CASSLWEGNDGNTIYF.

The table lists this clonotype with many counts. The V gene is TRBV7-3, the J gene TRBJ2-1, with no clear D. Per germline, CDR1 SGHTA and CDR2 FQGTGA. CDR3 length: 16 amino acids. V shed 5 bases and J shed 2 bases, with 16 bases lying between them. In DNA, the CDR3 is TGTGCCAGCAGCGTTAGGACCCCATCCGCCTACAATGAGCAGTTCTTC. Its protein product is CASSVRTPSAYNEQFF.

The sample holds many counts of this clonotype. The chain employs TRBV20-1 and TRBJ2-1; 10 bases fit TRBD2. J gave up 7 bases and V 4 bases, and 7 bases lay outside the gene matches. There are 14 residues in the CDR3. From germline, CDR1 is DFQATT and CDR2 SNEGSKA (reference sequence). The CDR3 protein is CSATTGTSENEQFF. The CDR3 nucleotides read TGCAGTGCTACAACCGGGACTAGCGAGAATGAGCAGTTCTTC.

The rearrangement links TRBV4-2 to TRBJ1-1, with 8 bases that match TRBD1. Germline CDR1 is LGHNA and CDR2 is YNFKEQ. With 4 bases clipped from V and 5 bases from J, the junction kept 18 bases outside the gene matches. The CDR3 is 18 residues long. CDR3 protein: CASSPNGLPGGQGTEAFF. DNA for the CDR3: TGTGCCAGCAGCCCAAACGGTCTCCCAGGGGGCCAGGGAACTGAAGCTTTCTTT.